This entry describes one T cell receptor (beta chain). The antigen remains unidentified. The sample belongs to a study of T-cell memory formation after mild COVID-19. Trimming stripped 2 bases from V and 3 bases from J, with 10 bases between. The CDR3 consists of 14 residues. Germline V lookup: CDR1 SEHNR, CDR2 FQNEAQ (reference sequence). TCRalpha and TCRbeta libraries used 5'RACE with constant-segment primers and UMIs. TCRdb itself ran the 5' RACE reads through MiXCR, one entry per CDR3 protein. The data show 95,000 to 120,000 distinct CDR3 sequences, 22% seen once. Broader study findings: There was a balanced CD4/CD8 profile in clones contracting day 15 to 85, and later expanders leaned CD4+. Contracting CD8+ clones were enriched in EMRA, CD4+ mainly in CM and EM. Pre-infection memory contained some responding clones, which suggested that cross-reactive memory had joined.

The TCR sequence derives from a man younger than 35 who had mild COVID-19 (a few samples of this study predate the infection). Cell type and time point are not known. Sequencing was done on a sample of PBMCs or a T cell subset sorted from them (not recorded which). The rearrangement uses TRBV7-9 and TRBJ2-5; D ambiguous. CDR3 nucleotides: TGTGCCAGCAGCTTACGACATCGGGAAGAGACCCAGTACTTC. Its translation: CASSLRHREETQYF.